This T cell receptor (beta chain) was obtained from a study of PD-1 blockade in classical Hodgkin lymphoma. Findings and limits, study-wide: Baseline diversity resembling that of newly diagnosed patients was seen in complete responders. Only CD4+ TCR diversity, not CD8+, had risen significantly by C4D1. Reports indicated that newly diagnosed patients had lower baseline TCR diversity than healthy donors did.

V gave up 2 bases and J gave up 10 bases, with 12 bases separating them. CDR3 length: 13 amino acids. The germline CDR1 and CDR2 sequences are MGHRA and YSYEKL. Assay used: immunoSEQ multiplex PCR; TCRdb lists only in-frame clones, some missing. The repertoire has 99,000 or so clones, approximately 90% of them found once; the top ten carry 15% to 20%. A remark on this clone: No antigen is known for it.

The time point here: cycle 4 day 1 (C4D1), after more than 5 weeks of nivolumab. The patients all showed relapse after autologous stem cell transplantation, while their brentuximab vedotin exposure varied. J is TRBJ2-1 and V is TRBV4-1; D gene uncertain. The clonotype originates from a human donor with classical Hodgkin lymphoma. Sample: peripheral blood mononuclear cells (PBMCs), taken before the fourth cycle of nivolumab. The CDR3 spells CASSQRSPQEQFF. CDR3 nucleotide sequence: TGCGCCAGCAGCCAACGATCCCCCCAGGAGCAGTTCTTC.